These 20 T cell receptor beta chains were sequenced from one sample in a study of post-analysis software for immune sequencing data. General observations from the study: In patients, TRBV5-6, TRBV5-1 and TRBV20-1 belonged to five TRBV segments found more frequently than in controls.

Researchers reported that TCR beta cDNA libraries carried unique molecular identifiers. TCRdb called the PCR reads again in MiXCR, with one record for every CDR3 protein. The sample has hundreds of thousands of distinct CDR3 sequences, about 27% seen once. No antigen has been identified for these receptors. The sequenced sample was blood. The receptor source for this set is a girl between 5 and 17 years old with multiple sclerosis.

This clonotype has just a few counts. This sequence joins TRBV5-1 and TRBJ2-1; a possible D gene is TRBD2 (5 bases). This CDR3 contains 15 residues. Trimming shortened V by 6 bases and J by 7 bases, and 20 bases separated the two germline ends. Germline values: CDR1 SGHRS, CDR2 YFSETQ. This CDR3 is CASTSADPSGNEQFF. The CDR3 region has the DNA TGCGCCAGCACCTCAGCGGACCCCTCAGGTAATGAGCAGTTCTTC.

This clonotype was observed a handful of times. This chain links TRBV20-1 with TRBJ2-7; TRBD2 agrees at 8 bases. After removal of 6 bases from V and 3 bases from J, the junction contained 7 bases not matched to a gene. This CDR3 region has 13 residues. The germline V gene encodes CDR1 DFQATT and CDR2 SNEGSKA (reference sequence). This CDR3 reads CSASESGSYEQYF. The DNA of the CDR3 is TGCAGTGCGTCTGAGAGCGGGAGCTACGAGCAGTACTTC.

The J gene is TRBJ1-4, the V gene TRBV9; D remains ambiguous. The germline CDR1 and CDR2 sequences are SGDLS and YYNGEE. Trimming cost V 1 base and J 0 bases, with 7 bases left between them. The CDR3 runs to 15 residues. This chain's CDR3 is CASSVSGATNEKLFF. CDR3 nucleotide sequence: TGTGCCAGCAGCGTATCCGGGGCAACTAATGAAAAACTGTTTTTT.

In its sample, this clonotype was seen many times. The chain uses TRBV5-1 and TRBJ2-1; TRBD2 might be the D (5 bases). Trimming removed 0 bases at V and 5 bases at J, with 9 bases between. The CDR3 runs 14 residues. CDR1 and CDR2 from the germline V gene are SGHRS and YFSETQ. For the CDR3, the DNA is TGCGCCAGCAGCTTGGCCCGGCGGGACAATGAGCAGTTCTTC. Translating gives CASSLARRDNEQFF.

The chain recombines TRBV7-9 with TRBJ2-4; 7 bases are shared with TRBD2. From germline, CDR1 is SEHNR and CDR2 FQNEAQ (reference sequence). The CDR3 totals 12 residues. The J segment lost 13 bases and the V segment lost 6 bases, leaving 9 bases of the junction unmatched. CDR3 bases: TGTGCCAGCAGTAGCGGGCCGGGGGTGCAGTACTTC. It is translated as CASSSGPGVQYF.

Note on this clonotype: A read error may account for a junction end that differs from germline. The rearrangement uses TRBV20-1 and TRBJ2-1; the D gene is possibly TRBD2 (7 bases). The CDR3 consists of 16 residues. Germline V gives CDR1 DFQATT, CDR2 SNEGSKA (reference sequence). CDR3 residues: CGARTGTGTTYNEQFF. DNA for the CDR3: TGCGGTGCTCGGACCGGAACAGGGACTACATACAATGAGCAGTTCTTC.

In this sample, this clonotype turned up many times. This chain joins TRBV4-3 and TRBJ2-1; no reliable D call. Trimming shortened V by 0 bases and J by 8 bases, and 14 bases separated the two germline ends. The germline gives CDR1 LGHNA, CDR2 YSLEER. The CDR3 covers 15 residues. CDR3 sequence (DNA): TGCGCCAGCAGCCAAGAACGGCTCCCTTACCATGAGCAGTTCTTC. Its protein is CASSQERLPYHEQFF.

In its sample, this clonotype was seen a few times. The V gene is TRBV20-1, the J gene TRBJ2-7; 13 bases line up with TRBD2. V dropped 1 base and J dropped 2; count of bases not matched to a gene: 2. The CDR3 has 15 residues. Germline-derived CDR1 and CDR2 are DFQATT and SNEGSKA (reference sequence). The CDR3 coding sequence is TGCAGTGCTAGAGCTACTAGCGGGGGGGCCTACGAGCAGTACTTC. Its protein product is CSARATSGGAYEQYF.

V usage is TRBV20-1 and J usage is TRBJ1-5; 7 bases are shared with TRBD1. With V trimmed by 2 bases and J by 5 bases, 0 bases remained unmatched. CDR1 and CDR2 (germline): DFQATT, SNEGSKA (reference sequence). CDR3 length: 12 residues. DNA for the CDR3: TGCAGTGCTAGACAGGGGGATCAGCCCCAGCATTTT. Translated: CSARQGDQPQHF.

Note on this clonotype: At one end, the junction sequence differs from germline, possibly due to a read error. This chain uses TRBV28 with TRBJ2-3; 9 positions agree with TRBD2. CDR3 length: 14 residues. Germline V lookup: CDR1 MDHEN, CDR2 SYDVKM. The CDR3 protein is CASRLSSGRDTQYF. The DNA for the CDR3 is TGTGCCAGCAGGTTATCGAGCGGGAGGGATACGCAGTATTTT.

This clonotype was detected a few times. The chain uses TRBV10-3 and TRBJ2-1; D might be TRBD1 or TRBD2, each matching 5 bases. This CDR3 spans 14 amino acids. Germline assignment: CDR1 ENHRY and CDR2 SYGVKD. Trimming shortened V by 4 bases and J by 8 bases, and 15 bases separated the two germline ends. CDR3: CAISGRDLVDEQFF. CDR3 nucleotide sequence: TGTGCCATCAGTGGCCGGGACCTAGTCGATGAGCAGTTCTTC.

J is TRBJ1-1 and V is TRBV7-9, with a weak D call TRBD1 (5 bases). The CDR3 is made up of 14 amino acids. Deletions cut 4 bases from V and 4 bases from J, with 13 bases between. Per germline, CDR1 SEHNR and CDR2 FQNEAQ (reference sequence). The CDR3 nucleotides read TGTGCCAGCAGCTCCGGGCTAAGGGGCACTGAAGCTTTCTTT. Its protein is CASSSGLRGTEAFF.

The count of this clonotype is one. The V and J genes are TRBV24-1 and TRBJ2-1; D is undetermined. V was clipped by 3 bases and J by 2 bases, with 4 bases between them. The CDR3 extends over 13 amino acids. The germline CDR1 and CDR2 sequences are KGHDR and SFDVKD. This chain's CDR3 is CATSDPAYNEQFF. CDR3 nucleotides: TGTGCCACCAGTGATCCGGCCTACAATGAGCAGTTCTTC.

This sequence joins TRBV27 and TRBJ1-2, with 8 bases aligning to TRBD1. The germline CDR1 and CDR2 sequences are MNHEY and SMNVEV (reference sequence). The CDR3 is 14 amino acids. V shed 3 bases, J shed 7 bases, and the junction held 7 bases outside the gene matches. The CDR3 bases are TGTGCCAGCAGTTTCTCGCAGGGGGCCGCTGGCTACACCTTC. Translating gives CASSFSQGAAGYTF.

The table lists this clonotype with many counts. The chain links TRBV20-1 to TRBJ1-2; no reliable D call. The CDR3 has 10 amino acids. CDR1 is DFQATT and CDR2 is SNEGSKA in the germline V gene (reference sequence). This chain's CDR3 is CSTEGYGYTF. The CDR3 DNA sequence: TGCAGCACAGAGGGCTATGGCTACACCTTC.

This clonotype was seen more than once but under ten times. CDR3 region: CASSLELRGYGYTF. The CDR3 DNA is TGTGCCAGCAGCTTAGAGCTCAGGGGCTATGGCTACACCTTC. The chain combines TRBV11-2 with TRBJ1-2; D might be TRBD1 (6 bases). The V gene's germline CDR1 is SGHAT and CDR2 FQNNGV. The CDR3 is 14 amino acids. The V gene lost 0 bases and the J gene lost 4 bases, with 9 bases spanning the gap.

Comments on this clonotype: A much larger clone lies a single base off, so this may be a read error. This chain connects TRBV7-9 to TRBJ2-5; 7 nucleotides align to TRBD1. Germline V gives CDR1 SEHNR, CDR2 FQNEAQ (reference sequence). This CDR3 region has 14 residues. In DNA, the CDR3 is TGTACCAGCAGCCCCCGACAGGGACAAGAGACCCAGTACTTC. This translates into CTSSPRQGQETQYF.

This chain connects TRBV9 to TRBJ1-6, with D unclear. The CDR3 covers 13 residues. V was clipped by 3 bases and J by 7 bases, with 8 bases between them. Germline CDR1 and CDR2: SGDLS and YYNGEE. The CDR3 sequence is CASSATANSPLHF. In DNA, the CDR3 is TGTGCCAGCAGCGCCACGGCCAATTCACCCCTCCACTTT.

Note on this clonotype: One end of the junction varies from germline; a read error may be responsible. The chain uses TRBV7-9 and TRBJ2-7, with D tentatively TRBD1 (5 bases). The assigned J gene may be wrong: the sequence end matches TRBJ2-5 better. This CDR3 region has 16 residues. Germline loops: CDR1 SEHNR, CDR2 FQNEAQ (reference sequence). CDR3: CAGSSTAGWGRKTQYF. In nucleotides, the CDR3 is TGTGCCGGCAGCTCAACCGCAGGGTGGGGCAGAAAGACCCAGTACTTC.

The V call is TRBV3-1, the J call TRBJ2-5; TRBD2 matches 13 bases. Germline CDR1 is LGHDT and CDR2 is YNNKEL (reference sequence). The CDR3 has 17 amino acids. V shed 2 bases and J 5 bases; nucleotides not matched to a gene: 8. CDR3 DNA: TGTGCCAGCAGCCAATTCGGGACTAGCGGGAATGGTGAGACCCAGTACTTC. Its protein product is CASSQFGTSGNGETQYF.